Each of the 2 T cell receptor beta chains below was sequenced from the same sample in a study of cytotoxic CD8 clonotypes in ibrutinib-treated CLL. Repertoires were generated with immunoSEQ multiplex PCR, while TCRdb's copy carries only in-frame clones and drops some. Among 110,000 or so clones, 45% to 65% were seen once, and the ten largest hold around 37%. Sequencing used PBMCs, obtained after 24 months of ibrutinib treatment. These receptors all stem from a human donor with chronic lymphocytic leukemia.

V usage is TRBV5-1 and J usage is TRBJ1-1; 7 nucleotides line up with TRBD1. CDR1 and CDR2 from the germline V gene are SGHRS and YFSETQ. The CDR3 is 11 residues long. Trimming took 9 bases from V and 7 from J; bases not matched to a gene: 6. For the CDR3, the DNA is TGCGCCACCTATCAGGGGGGTGAAGCTTTCTTT. It codes for CATYQGGEAFF.

This clone was seen just once. V and J are TRBV9 and TRBJ2-7; 7 bases align to TRBD1. This CDR3 region has 15 residues. Germline lookup yields CDR1 SGDLS and CDR2 YYNGEE. V trimming: 4 bases; J trimming: 1 base; junction bases outside the gene matches: 8. CDR3 DNA: TGTGCCAGCAGCCCCCAACAGGGGCTATCCTACGAGCAGTACTTC. This gives the protein CASSPQQGLSYEQYF.